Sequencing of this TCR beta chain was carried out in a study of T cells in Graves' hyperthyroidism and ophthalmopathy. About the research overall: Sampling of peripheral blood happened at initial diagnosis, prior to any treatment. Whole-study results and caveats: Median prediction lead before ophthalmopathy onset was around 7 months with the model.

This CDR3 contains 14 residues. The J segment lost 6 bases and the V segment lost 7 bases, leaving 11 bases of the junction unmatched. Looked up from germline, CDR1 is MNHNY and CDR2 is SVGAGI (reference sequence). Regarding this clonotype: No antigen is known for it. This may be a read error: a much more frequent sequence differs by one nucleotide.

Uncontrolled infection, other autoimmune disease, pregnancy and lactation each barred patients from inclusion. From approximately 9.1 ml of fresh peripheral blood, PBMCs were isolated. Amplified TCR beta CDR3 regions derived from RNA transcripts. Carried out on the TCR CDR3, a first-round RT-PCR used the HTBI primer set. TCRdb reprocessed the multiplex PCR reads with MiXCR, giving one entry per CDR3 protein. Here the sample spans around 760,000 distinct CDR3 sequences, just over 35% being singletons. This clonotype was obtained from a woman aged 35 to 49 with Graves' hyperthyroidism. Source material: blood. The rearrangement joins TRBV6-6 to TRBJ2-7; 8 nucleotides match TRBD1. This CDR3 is CASTGTGWACEQYF. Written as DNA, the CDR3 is TGTGCCAGCACCGGGACAGGTTGGGCCTGCGAGCAGTACTTC.